One sample yielded the 21 T cell receptor beta chains listed below, sequenced in a study of T cell responses to AZD1222 COVID-19 vaccine. Here immunoSEQ multiplex PCR was the method, and the copy in TCRdb shows in-frame clones only, minus some. Altogether roughly 150,000 clones are present, under 95% being singletons, with the ten largest covering 1.1% to 1.5%. The sample consisted of peripheral blood, taken on day 0 of AZD1222 vaccination. The receptors shown here come from an adult in good health.

The V and J genes are TRBV7-2 and TRBJ2-6, with D possibly called TRBD1 or TRBD2 (5 bases each). Germline V CDR1 and CDR2: SGHTA, FQGNSA. The CDR3 totals 16 residues. V lost 4 bases and J 0 bases, leaving 10 bases between the germline ends. In DNA, the CDR3 is TGTGCCAGCAGCTGGGACCAGAGCTCTGGGGCCAACGTCCTGACTTTC. The encoded protein is CASSWDQSSGANVLTF. The variable domain in full, completed from reference TRBV7-2 and TRBJ2-6, reads GAGVSQSPSNKVTEKGKDVELRCDPISGHTALYWYRQSLGQGLEFLIYFQGNSAPDKSGLPSDRFSAERTGGSVSTLTIQRTQQEDSAVYLCASSWDQSSGANVLTFGAGSRLTVL.

The V call is TRBV7-3, the J call TRBJ2-2, with no clear D. The V gene's germline CDR1 is SGHTA and CDR2 FQGTGA. The V gene lost 3 bases and the J gene lost 4 bases, with 6 bases spanning the gap. The CDR3 is 13 residues long. CDR3 bases: TGTGCCAGCAGCTTTATTCCCACCGGGGAGCTGTTTTTT. Translated: CASSFIPTGELFF.

V and J are TRBV6-5 and TRBJ2-1; TRBD1 or TRBD2 may be the D gene (6 bases each). Germline V CDR1 and CDR2: MNHEY, SVGAGI. The CDR3 is 15 amino acids. Trimming stripped 6 bases from V and 1 base from J, with 13 bases between. DNA for the CDR3: TGTGCCAGCAGACAAGGGGGGAGTTCCTACAATGAGCAGTTCTTC. Translation gives CASRQGGSSYNEQFF.

The chain couples TRBV10-3 to TRBJ2-7, with a weak D call TRBD1 (6 bases). CDR1 is ENHRY, CDR2 SYGVKD, per germline. The V end lost 4 bases, the J end lost 0 bases, and 13 bases lay between the germline ends. The CDR3 extends over 15 amino acids. CDR3 nucleotides: TGTGCCATCAGTGGGGGGACATCTGGCTCCTACGAGCAGTACTTC. It is translated as CAISGGTSGSYEQYF.

V gene TRBV6-5 combines with J gene TRBJ1-1, with D possibly matching TRBD1 (5 bases). V was cut by 2 bases and J by 4 bases, with 11 bases left in between. Germline V lookup: CDR1 MNHEY, CDR2 SVGAGI. The CDR3 loop spans 14 amino acids. The DNA of the CDR3 is TGTGCCAGCAGTTACGGCTCAGGGCGCACTGAAGCTTTCTTT. Translated, it gives CASSYGSGRTEAFF.

The J gene is TRBJ1-3, the V gene TRBV15; D call uncertain. The CDR3 extends over 12 amino acids. Deletions cut 3 bases from V and 4 bases from J, with 4 bases between. Germline V lookup: CDR1 LNHNV, CDR2 YYDKDF (reference sequence). CDR3 in DNA: TGTGCCACCAGCAGCCTGGGAAACACCATATATTTT. Translated, it gives CATSSLGNTIYF.

This chain connects TRBV11-1 to TRBJ1-1, with D hard to call. V was shortened by 2 bases and J by 3 bases, with 7 bases between the two germline ends. This CDR3 comprises 13 residues. Germline V lookup: CDR1 SGHAT, CDR2 FQDESV (reference sequence). The CDR3 is CASSLYRDTEAFF. As DNA, the CDR3 is TGTGCCAGCAGCTTATACAGAGACACTGAAGCTTTCTTT.

The V call is TRBV6-2 or TRBV6-3, the J call TRBJ1-1; D ambiguous. This CDR3 is 15 amino acids long. Germline loops: CDR1 MNHEY, CDR2 SVGEGT. V lost 2 bases to trimming and J lost 5 bases, with 15 bases between them. CDR3 region: CASSYAQSKRTEAFF. In DNA, the CDR3 is TGTGCCAGCAGTTACGCCCAGTCGAAGAGGACTGAAGCTTTCTTT.

The genes are TRBV18 and TRBJ1-4; tentatively, D is TRBD1 (5 bases). This CDR3 spans 15 amino acids. From germline, CDR1 is KGHSH and CDR2 LQKENI. Trimming took 4 bases from V and 3 from J, leaving 12 bases between them. The CDR3 bases are TGTGCCAGCTCACGTCAGGGTTTGCCTAATGAAAAACTGTTTTTT. Amino acid sequence: CASSRQGLPNEKLFF.

This rearrangement joins TRBV3-1 (or the pseudogene TRBV3-2) to TRBJ1-2, with D unclear. The CDR3 length is 13 residues. V gave up 1 base and J gave up 1 base, with 4 bases separating them. Germline V lookup: CDR1 LGHDT, CDR2 YNNKEL (reference sequence). Written as DNA, the CDR3 is TGTGCCAGCAGCCAAGCGGATAACTATGGCTACACCTTC. Amino acids: CASSQADNYGYTF.

In nucleotides, the CDR3 is TGCGCCAGCAGCTTTAGCGGGGGGGCCAAAGATACGCAGTATTTT. This encodes CASSFSGGAKDTQYF. This chain links TRBV5-1 with TRBJ2-3; 11 nucleotides line up with TRBD2. Germline V gene data show CDR1 as SGHRS and CDR2 as YFSETQ. This CDR3 has 15 amino acids. The ends lost 2 bases at V and 5 bases at J; junction bases unmatched: 4.

This clone was counted only a few times. The chain carries TRBV7-9 and TRBJ1-2; 9 bases map to TRBD1. Germline-derived CDR1 and CDR2 are SEHNR and FQNEAQ (reference sequence). V dropped 5 bases and J dropped 3; count of bases not matched to a gene: 7. The CDR3 extends over 15 amino acids. The CDR3 nucleotides read TGTGCCAGCAGCGGGGACAGGGTCTTTTACTATGGCTACACCTTC. This encodes CASSGDRVFYYGYTF.

The chain couples TRBV20-1 to TRBJ2-5, with TRBD2 as a possible D gene (6 bases). Germline CDR1 DFQATT, CDR2 SNEGSKA (reference sequence). CDR3 length equals 11 residues. Trimming cost V 5 bases and J 5 bases, with 9 bases left between them. The CDR3 DNA is TGCAGTGCTCCTCGGGGGGAGACCCAGTACTTC. It translates to CSAPRGETQYF.

The V call is TRBV27, the J call TRBJ2-3, with 16 bases lining up with TRBD2. J gave up 5 bases and V 3 bases, and 8 bases lay outside the gene matches. Germline V gene sequence: CDR1 MNHEY, CDR2 SMNVEV (reference sequence). The CDR3 is 18 residues long. As DNA, the CDR3 is TGTGCCAGCAGTTTGCCCGGGACTAGCGGGGGGGCGGGAGATACGCAGTATTTT. Protein product: CASSLPGTSGGAGDTQYF.

The chain links TRBV7-3 to TRBJ2-1; 14 nucleotides line up with TRBD2. The CDR3 contains 20 residues. Per the germline V gene, CDR1 is SGHTA and CDR2 is FQGTGA. V was clipped by 6 bases and J by 3 bases; unmatched bases: 16. The chain's CDR3 is CASSRLPGLAGEGGYNEQFF. The DNA of the CDR3 is TGTGCCAGCAGTCGGCTCCCGGGACTAGCGGGAGAGGGGGGCTACAATGAGCAGTTCTTC.

This chain joins TRBV2 and TRBJ2-7; no definite D call. Trimming removed 3 bases from V and 1 base from J, with 10 bases in between. This CDR3 spans 14 amino acids. Per the germline V gene, CDR1 is SNHLY and CDR2 is FYNNEI. The CDR3 nucleotides read TGTGCCAGCAGTGACACTCTTTGGTCCTACGAGCAGTACTTC. Encoded protein: CASSDTLWSYEQYF.

The rearrangement joins TRBV28 to TRBJ2-7; 9 bases are a match to TRBD2. Trimming at V came to 1 base and at J to 5 bases, leaving 6 bases not matched to a gene. Germline-derived CDR1 and CDR2 are MDHEN and SYDVKM. The CDR3 is 15 residues long. The CDR3 DNA sequence: TGTGCCAGCAGTTTATATGCGGGAGGGCTAGACGAGCAGTACTTC. Its translation: CASSLYAGGLDEQYF. The full variable domain, its missing parts supplied by reference TRBV28 and TRBJ2-7, is DVKVTQSSRYLVKRTGEKVFLECVQDMDHENMFWYRQDPGLGLRLIYFSYDVKMKEKGDIPEGYSVSREKKERFSLILESASTNQTSMYLCASSLYAGGLDEQYFGPGTRLTVT.

V gene TRBV18 combines with J gene TRBJ1-5, with TRBD1 matching 10 bases. CDR1 and CDR2 from the germline V gene are KGHSH and LQKENI. Unmatched junction bases numbered 5, after V lost 6 bases and J lost 3 bases. CDR3 size: 15 residues. The CDR3 DNA sequence: TGTGCCAGCTCGCCCGGGACAGGGGTCAATCAGCCCCAGCATTTT. This translates into CASSPGTGVNQPQHF.

The rearrangement links TRBV4-1 to TRBJ1-3, with a weak D call TRBD1 (5 bases). V was clipped by 4 bases and J by 2 bases, with 18 bases between them. CDR1 is MGHRA, CDR2 YSYEKL, per germline. The CDR3 has 17 amino acids. CDR3 protein: CASSPNPLGTAGNTIYF. The CDR3 DNA is TGCGCCAGCAGCCCCAACCCGTTGGGGACCGCTGGAAACACCATATATTTT.

The chain links TRBV6-4 to TRBJ2-3; D might be TRBD2 (6 bases). The CDR3 is 16 residues long. The V gene lost 0 bases and the J gene lost 1 base, with 11 bases spanning the gap. Germline V CDR1 and CDR2: MRHNA, SNTAGT. In DNA, the CDR3 is TGTGCCAGCAGTGACTCTACCGGGGGAGGCACAGATACGCAGTATTTT. Translation gives CASSDSTGGGTDTQYF.

The CDR3 region is CASSYLPSGGSYEQYF. CDR3 in DNA: TGTGCCAGCAGTTACTTACCTAGCGGCGGCTCCTACGAGCAGTACTTC. The chain carries TRBV6-5 and TRBJ2-7; 7 bases are a match to TRBD2. CDR1 is MNHEY and CDR2 is SVGAGI in the germline V gene. Trimming cost V 1 base and J 0 bases; bases outside gene matches: 6. This CDR3 is 16 amino acids long.